This TCR beta chain was identified in a study of cytomegalovirus exposure and HLA in healthy donors. It was with 60 Vbeta and 13 Jbeta primers that the PCR ran. Method: immunoSEQ multiplex PCR; TCRdb's copy keeps in-frame clones and lacks some. The table shows roughly 45,000 clones, with 60% to 85% occurring only once. Worth noting for this clone: This sample also contains other DNA sequences that code for the same CDR3.

The sample consisted of PBMCs. The TCR originated in a man younger than 45 in good health and CMV-seronegative.

In DNA form, the CDR3 reads TGTGCCAGTAGTTCCGACAGGATTAACTATGGCTACACCTTC. Protein product: CASSSDRINYGYTF. The gene calls are TRBV19 and TRBJ1-2; D is perhaps TRBD1 (6 bases). The V and J ends lost 5 bases and 1 base respectively, with 11 bases between them. The CDR3 contains 14 residues. Germline CDR1 and CDR2: LNHDA and SQIVND (reference sequence).